This entry describes one T cell receptor beta chain. The sample comes from a study of PD-L1 blockade in urothelial cancer. About the study: Patients' atezolizumab regimen, 1,200 mg intravenously every 3 weeks, began in the mid-2010s. Males with bladder-origin urothelial cancer constituted about 85% of the 29 patients. The patients had undergone anywhere from 0 to 3 prior chemotherapy regimens.

It was locally advanced or metastatic urothelial carcinoma that patients had. CDR3 length equals 15 residues. Germline V gives CDR1 MGHRA, CDR2 YSYEKL. J gave up 5 bases and V 4 bases, and 9 bases lay outside the gene matches. Profiled with immunoSEQ multiplex PCR; TCRdb holds only in-frame clones, not every one. The sample lists around 33,000 clones, roughly 82% occurring once. This sequence joins TRBV4-1 and TRBJ2-7, with 9 bases that match TRBD1. The sample was PBMCs, taken around atezolizumab (anti-PD-L1) treatment. This receptor was identified in a man between 65 and 79 years old with urothelial cancer. The CDR3, as DNA: TGCGCCAGCAGCCCTTGGGGGACAGGGACCAACGAGCAGTACTTC. This gives the protein CASSPWGTGTNEQYF.